Each of the 15 T cell receptor beta chains below was sequenced from the same sample in a study of blood T cells in healthy people across ages. A second PCR, run for about 6 to 11 cycles, used a sample-barcoded 5' primer plus a J-beta primer mix. TCRdb recomputed calls from the 5' RACE reads with MiXCR, one row per CDR3 protein. The sample holds under 2 million distinct CDR3 sequences, roughly 30% seen once. Sequencing was performed on blood. These receptors all stem from a woman in her 30s in good health.

This clonotype was counted only a few times. The V gene is TRBV20-1, the J gene TRBJ2-3, with D tentatively TRBD2 (6 bases). Germline loops: CDR1 DFQATT, CDR2 SNEGSKA (reference sequence). V was cut by 4 bases and J by 9 bases, with 20 bases left in between. The CDR3 extends over 14 amino acids. CDR3 residues: CSATGTGESRTQYF. CDR3 nucleotides: TGCAGTGCTACCGGGACTGGTGAGAGTCGGACGCAGTATTTT.

The genes are TRBV18 and TRBJ2-1, with D possibly being TRBD1 (6 bases). CDR3 size: 13 residues. Looked up from germline, CDR1 is KGHSH and CDR2 is LQKENI. Trimming removed 4 bases at V and 9 bases at J, with 13 bases between. CDR3 protein: CASSLEQGREQFF. The DNA for the CDR3 is TGTGCCAGCTCACTAGAACAGGGTCGTGAGCAGTTCTTC.

This clonotype turned up a few times. This sequence joins TRBV7-2 and TRBJ1-2, with unresolved D. Trimming cost V 9 bases and J 4 bases, with 15 bases left between them. The CDR3 is 13 amino acids. Germline V gene sequence: CDR1 SGHTA, CDR2 FQGNSA. The chain's CDR3 is CASRLGFIYGYTF. CDR3 DNA sequence: TGTGCCAGTCGACTCGGGTTTATCTATGGCTACACCTTC.

This clonotype was observed a few times. CDR3 coding DNA: TGTGCCAGCAGGTTGGGACAGGTAATTTACAATGAGCAGTTCTTC. Translation: CASRLGQVIYNEQFF. V is TRBV6-1 and J is TRBJ2-1; 8 bases line up with TRBD1. Trimming cost V 6 bases and J 4 bases; bases outside gene matches: 8. CDR3 size: 15 residues. Germline V gives CDR1 MNHNS, CDR2 SASEGT.

The chain recombines TRBV2 with TRBJ2-4; D unclear. V gave up 5 bases and J gave up 5 bases, with 7 bases separating them. The CDR3 has 12 residues. Germline assignment: CDR1 SNHLY and CDR2 FYNNEI. CDR3 protein: CASSPEENIQYF. The CDR3 bases are TGTGCCAGCAGTCCAGAGGAAAACATTCAGTACTTC.

The chain combines TRBV12-3 or TRBV12-4 with TRBJ1-2, with D possibly matching TRBD1 (5 bases). The ends were cut back, 2 bases at V and 3 bases at J, with 7 bases in the middle. The CDR3 spans 13 residues. The CDR3 is CASSLLRDYGYTF. Here the CDR3 DNA reads TGTGCCAGCAGTTTACTCAGGGACTATGGCTACACCTTC.

This clonotype appeared a single time. This chain links TRBV5-1 with TRBJ1-6; D gene ambiguous. CDR3 size: 16 residues. Germline loops: CDR1 SGHRS, CDR2 YFSETQ. V lost 0 bases and J 0 bases, leaving 7 bases between the germline ends. The CDR3 spells CASSLGTSSYNSPLHF. The CDR3 DNA reads as TGCGCCAGCAGCTTGGGGACGAGCTCCTATAATTCACCCCTCCACTTT. Using reference TRBV5-1 and TRBJ1-6 for the parts outside the CDR3, the full variable domain is KAGVTQTPRYLIKTRGQQVTLSCSPISGHRSVSWYQQTPGQGLQFLFEYFSETQRNKGNFPGRFSGRQFSNSRSEMNVSTLELGDSALYLCASSLGTSSYNSPLHFGNGTRLTVT.

V gene TRBV24-1 combines with J gene TRBJ1-2; D uncertain. V lost 3 bases, J lost 5 bases, and 9 bases lay in between. This CDR3 comprises 13 residues. From germline, CDR1 is KGHDR and CDR2 SFDVKD. For the CDR3, the DNA is TGTGCCACCAGTGATCCTATGGTGTATGGCTACACCTTC. Encoded protein: CATSDPMVYGYTF.

The V and J genes are TRBV7-9 and TRBJ2-7, with 7 nucleotides matching TRBD1. Germline V gene lookup returns CDR1 SEHNR and CDR2 FQNEAQ (reference sequence). V gave up 5 bases and J gave up 3 bases; unmatched junction bases: 13. The CDR3 extends over 16 amino acids. DNA of the CDR3: TGTGCCAGCAGCCTTCTTCCGGGACAGACCGACTACGAGCAGTACTTC. This gives the protein CASSLLPGQTDYEQYF.

The gene calls are TRBV2 and TRBJ2-7, with D perhaps TRBD2 (6 bases). V shed 9 bases and J shed 5 bases, with 14 bases lying between them. The CDR3 loop spans 12 amino acids. Germline lookup yields CDR1 SNHLY and CDR2 FYNNEI. Here the CDR3 reads CASKEGGDEQYF. The CDR3 coding sequence is TGTGCCAGTAAGGAGGGAGGCGACGAGCAGTACTTC.

The rearrangement links TRBV12-3 or TRBV12-4 to TRBJ2-4; D is unclear. The better agreement between TRBJ2-7 and the DNA end casts doubt on the J call. This CDR3 has 13 amino acids. The CDR3 DNA is TGTGCCAGCAGTTTCTTCAGAACATACGAGCAGTACTTC. Its translation: CASSFFRTYEQYF.

J is TRBJ1-2 and V is TRBV30, with 11 bases fitting TRBD1. Germline trimming cut 2 bases from V and 2 bases from J; bases unmatched to any gene: 10. Germline CDR1 reads GTSNPN; CDR2 reads SVGIG (reference sequence). The CDR3 sequence is 17 residues long. CDR3 nucleotide sequence: TGTGCCTGGAGTTATGGTTGGACAGGGGGCCGCAACTATGGCTACACCTTC. Its translation: CAWSYGWTGGRNYGYTF.

This sequence joins TRBV20-1 and TRBJ2-3; 8 bases agree with TRBD2. The CDR3 extends over 15 amino acids. CDR1 and CDR2 (germline): DFQATT, SNEGSKA (reference sequence). V lost 6 bases and J lost 4; bases outside the gene matches: 12. Here the CDR3 reads CSARLSGGVSDTQYF. The CDR3 coding sequence is TGCAGTGCCCGGTTGAGCGGGGGAGTGTCAGATACGCAGTATTTT.

This clonotype was seen only a few times. The chain's CDR3 is CASRQLAGGLYEQYF. In nucleotides, the CDR3 is TGTGCCAGCAGACAACTAGCGGGAGGCCTATACGAGCAGTACTTC. This chain uses TRBV11-2 with TRBJ2-7; 12 positions match TRBD2. The CDR3 has 15 amino acids. Germline lookup yields CDR1 SGHAT and CDR2 FQNNGV. J was trimmed by 4 bases and V by 6 bases; bases with no gene match: 7. Looking up the rest from reference TRBV11-2 and TRBJ2-7 gives the full variable domain: EAGVAQSPRYKIIEKRQSVAFWCNPISGHATLYWYQQILGQGPKLLIQFQNNGVVDDSQLPKDRFSAERLKGVDSTLKIQPAKLEDSAVYLCASRQLAGGLYEQYFGPGTRLTVT.

This clonotype came up a few times. The chain uses TRBV15 and TRBJ1-2; D is possibly TRBD1 (6 bases). Germline assignment: CDR1 LNHNV and CDR2 YYDKDF (reference sequence). The CDR3 has 13 amino acids. With 1 base removed from V and 8 bases from J, the gap between germline ends came to 11 bases. CDR3 residues: CATSRGDTLGYTF. The CDR3 coding sequence is TGTGCCACCAGCAGAGGGGACACCTTAGGCTACACCTTC.